This T cell receptor beta chain was observed in a study of blood T cell repertoires in COVID-19. Study-level background: Samples of COVID-19 (acute and convalescent) were obtained from the United States, Italy and Spain. PBMCs, B-cell-depleted T cells, or T cells provided the cDNA or gDNA that made up the material.

The CDR3 is 15 amino acids. Germline V gene data show CDR1 as WNHNN and CDR2 as SYGVQD (reference sequence). V lost 0 bases to trimming and J lost 8 bases; unmatched junction nucleotides: 4. As handled by the study authors: Nucleated cell number was recorded as an estimate derived from reference gene primer amplification. Measured with immunoSEQ multiplex PCR; TCRdb has only the in-frame clones, and not every one. The DNA was the basis for D and trimming; V, J and clone size are from that table. The sample includes some 150,000 clones, roughly 80% seen only once; the top ten take 4%. The chain uses TRBV10-1 and TRBJ2-3, with 11 bases fitting TRBD2. Sample: peripheral blood. The sequence was collected from a woman in her sixties with acute or convalescent COVID-19. The CDR3, as DNA: TGCGCCAGCAGTGAGTCGAATCTAGCGGGAGGTACGCAGTATTTT. Amino acid sequence: CASSESNLAGGTQYF.